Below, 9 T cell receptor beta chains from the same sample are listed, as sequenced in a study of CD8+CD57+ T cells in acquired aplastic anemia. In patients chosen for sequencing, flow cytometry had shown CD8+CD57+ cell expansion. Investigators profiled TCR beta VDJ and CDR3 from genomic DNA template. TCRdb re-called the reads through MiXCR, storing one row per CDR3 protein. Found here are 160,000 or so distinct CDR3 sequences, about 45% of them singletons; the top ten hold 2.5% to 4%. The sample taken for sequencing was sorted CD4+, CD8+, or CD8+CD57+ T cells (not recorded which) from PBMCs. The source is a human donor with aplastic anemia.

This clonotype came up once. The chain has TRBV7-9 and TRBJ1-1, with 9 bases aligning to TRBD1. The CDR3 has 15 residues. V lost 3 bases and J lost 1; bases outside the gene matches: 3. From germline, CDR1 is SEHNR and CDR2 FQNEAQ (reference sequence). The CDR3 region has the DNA TGTGCCAGCAGCTTCGGGGGACAGGGGAACACTGAAGCTTTCTTT. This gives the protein CASSFGGQGNTEAFF.

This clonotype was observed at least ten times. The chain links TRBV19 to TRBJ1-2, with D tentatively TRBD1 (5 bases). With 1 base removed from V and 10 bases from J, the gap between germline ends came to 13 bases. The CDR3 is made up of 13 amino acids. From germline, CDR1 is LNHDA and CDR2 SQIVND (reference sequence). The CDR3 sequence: CASSIGGRGYYTF. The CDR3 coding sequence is TGTGCCAGTAGTATAGGAGGGAGGGGTTACTACACCTTC.

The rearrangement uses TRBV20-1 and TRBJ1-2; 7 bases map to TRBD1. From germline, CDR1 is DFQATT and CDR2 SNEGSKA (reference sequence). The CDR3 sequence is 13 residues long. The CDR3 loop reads CSITGEVVHGYTF. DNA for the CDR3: TGCTCGATTACAGGGGAGGTAGTACATGGCTACACCTTC.

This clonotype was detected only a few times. The CDR3 protein is CASSATGLAGDEQYF. DNA for the CDR3: TGTGCCAGCAGCGCTACGGGACTAGCGGGAGACGAGCAGTACTTC. This chain joins TRBV7-3 and TRBJ2-7, with 14 nucleotides matching TRBD2. The CDR3 runs 15 residues. Germline trimming cut 5 bases from V and 5 bases from J; bases unmatched to any gene: 5. Germline CDR1 reads SGHTA; CDR2 reads FQGTGA. Full variable domain (remainder filled in from reference TRBV7-3 and TRBJ2-7): GAGVSQTPSNKVTEKGKYVELRCDPISGHTALYWYRQSLGQGPEFLIYFQGTGAADDSGLPNDRFFAVRPEGSVSTLKIQRTERGDSAVYLCASSATGLAGDEQYFGPGTRLTVT.

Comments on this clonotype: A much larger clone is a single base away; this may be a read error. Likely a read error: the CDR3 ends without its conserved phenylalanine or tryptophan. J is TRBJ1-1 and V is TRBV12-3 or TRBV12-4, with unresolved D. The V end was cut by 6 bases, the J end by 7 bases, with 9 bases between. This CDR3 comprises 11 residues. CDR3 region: CASRGYGEAFS. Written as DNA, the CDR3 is TGTGCCAGCAGAGGGTACGGTGAAGCTTTCTCT.

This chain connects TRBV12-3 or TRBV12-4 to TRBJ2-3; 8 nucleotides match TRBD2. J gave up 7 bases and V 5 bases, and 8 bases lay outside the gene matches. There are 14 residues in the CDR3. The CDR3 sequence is CASSTLGGAHTQYF. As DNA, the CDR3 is TGTGCCAGCAGTACTCTCGGGGGGGCGCATACGCAGTATTTT.

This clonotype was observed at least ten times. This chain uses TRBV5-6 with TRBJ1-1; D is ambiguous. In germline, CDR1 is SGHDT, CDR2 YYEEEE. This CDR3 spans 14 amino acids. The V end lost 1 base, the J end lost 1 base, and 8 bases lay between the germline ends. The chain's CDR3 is CASSLSRQNTEAFF. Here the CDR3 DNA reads TGTGCCAGCAGCTTGTCACGGCAGAACACTGAAGCTTTCTTT.

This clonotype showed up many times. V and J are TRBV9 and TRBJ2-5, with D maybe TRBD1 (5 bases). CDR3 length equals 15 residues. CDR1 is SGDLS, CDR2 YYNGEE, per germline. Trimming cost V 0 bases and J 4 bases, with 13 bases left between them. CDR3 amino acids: CASSVASGLRETQYF. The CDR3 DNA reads TGTGCCAGCAGCGTAGCTTCAGGGTTGCGAGAGACCCAGTACTTC. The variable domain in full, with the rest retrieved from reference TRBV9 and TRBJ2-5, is DSGVTQTPKHLITATGQRVTLRCSPRSGDLSVYWYQQSLDQGLQFLIQYYNGEERAKGNILERFSAQQFPDLHSELNLSSLELGDSALYFCASSVASGLRETQYFGPGTRLLVL.

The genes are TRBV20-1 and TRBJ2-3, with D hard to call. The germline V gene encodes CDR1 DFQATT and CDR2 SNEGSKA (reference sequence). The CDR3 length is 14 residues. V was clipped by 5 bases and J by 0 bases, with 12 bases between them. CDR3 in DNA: TGCAGTGCTTTCGGCCAGACTAGCACAGATACGCAGTATTTT. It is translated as CSAFGQTSTDTQYF.